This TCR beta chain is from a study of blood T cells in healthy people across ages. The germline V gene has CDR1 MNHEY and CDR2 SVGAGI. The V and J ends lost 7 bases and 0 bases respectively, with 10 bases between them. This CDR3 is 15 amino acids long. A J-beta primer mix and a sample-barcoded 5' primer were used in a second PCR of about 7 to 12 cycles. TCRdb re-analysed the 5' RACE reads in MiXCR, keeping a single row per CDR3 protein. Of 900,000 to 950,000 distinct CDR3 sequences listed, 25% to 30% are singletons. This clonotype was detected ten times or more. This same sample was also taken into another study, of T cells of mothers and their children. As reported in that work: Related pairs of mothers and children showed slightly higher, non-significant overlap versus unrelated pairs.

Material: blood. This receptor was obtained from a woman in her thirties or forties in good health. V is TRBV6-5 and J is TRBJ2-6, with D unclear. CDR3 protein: CASTQYSSGANVLTF. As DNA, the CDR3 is TGTGCCAGCACCCAGTATAGCTCTGGGGCCAACGTCCTGACTTTC.